These 26 T cell receptor beta chains were all obtained from the same sample, sequenced in a study of cytomegalovirus exposure and HLA in healthy donors. PCR involved 60 Vbeta and 13 Jbeta primers. Here immunoSEQ multiplex PCR was the method, and the copy in TCRdb shows in-frame clones only, minus some. The data show 200,000 or so clones, 75% to 90% seen once. Sequences were obtained from PBMCs. The source of these receptors is a boy aged 2 to 10 in good health and CMV-seronegative.

The CDR3 DNA sequence: TGTGCCTGGAGTGGAACCGACTACCAGTCCTACAATGAGCAGTTCTTC. It encodes CAWSGTDYQSYNEQFF. This chain links TRBV30 with TRBJ2-1, with D tentatively TRBD2 (5 bases). The CDR3 consists of 16 residues. The V end lost 1 base, the J end lost 1 base, and 14 bases lay between the germline ends. CDR1 and CDR2 (germline): GTSNPN, SVGIG (reference sequence).

The chain carries TRBV5-1 and TRBJ2-1; 12 bases are a match to TRBD2. The CDR3 runs to 14 residues. J gave up 6 bases and V 6 bases, and 4 bases lay outside the gene matches. The germline V gene has CDR1 SGHRS and CDR2 YFSETQ. CDR3 nucleotides: TGCGCCAGCACCCGGACTAGCGGGATCAATGAGCAGTTCTTC. It yields the protein CASTRTSGINEQFF.

This clone was seen only a few times. The genes are TRBV13 and TRBJ2-1; 9 bases line up with TRBD1. Germline V lookup: CDR1 PRHDT, CDR2 FYEKMQ (reference sequence). V shed 4 bases, J shed 6 bases, and the junction held 7 bases outside the gene matches. The CDR3 length is 15 residues. DNA for the CDR3: TGTGCCAGCAGCTCCAGGGACAGGGTTTCCAATGAGCAGTTCTTC. Translated: CASSSRDRVSNEQFF.

The chain links TRBV5-4 to TRBJ1-2, with D uncertain. The CDR3 contains 11 residues. CDR1 SGHNT and CDR2 YYREEE come from the germline V gene (reference sequence). V was clipped by 4 bases and J by 4 bases, with 5 bases between them. CDR3 loop: CASSGSYGYTF. CDR3 sequence (DNA): TGTGCCAGCAGCGGCAGCTATGGCTACACCTTC.

The chain employs TRBV5-1 and TRBJ2-2; TRBD1 aligns across 7 bases. The V segment lost 3 bases and the J segment 4 bases; nucleotides outside the gene matches: 6. Germline V gene lookup returns CDR1 SGHRS and CDR2 YFSETQ. This CDR3 is 15 amino acids long. The CDR3 protein is CASSSVGQSTGELFF. CDR3 DNA: TGCGCCAGCAGCTCGGTGGGACAGAGCACCGGGGAGCTGTTTTTT. Combining the CDR3 with reference TRBV5-1 and TRBJ2-2 gives the whole variable domain KAGVTQTPRYLIKTRGQQVTLSCSPISGHRSVSWYQQTPGQGLQFLFEYFSETQRNKGNFPGRFSGRQFSNSRSEMNVSTLELGDSALYLCASSSVGQSTGELFFGEGSRLTVL.

J is TRBJ1-5 and V is TRBV19, with TRBD1 identical over 9 bases. The length of the CDR3 is 18 residues. From germline, CDR1 is LNHDA and CDR2 SQIVND (reference sequence). V shed 3 bases and J 0 bases; nucleotides not matched to a gene: 9. CDR3 protein: CASSIWTGVYSSNQPQHF. CDR3 nucleotide sequence: TGTGCCAGTAGTATTTGGACAGGGGTCTACTCTAGCAATCAGCCCCAGCATTTT.

This clone was counted between two and nine times. The genes are TRBV9 and TRBJ2-7, with 10 bases that match TRBD1. The V and J ends lost 8 bases and 3 bases, in that order; junction bases with no gene match: 11. Germline V gene sequence: CDR1 SGDLS, CDR2 YYNGEE. This CDR3 region has 15 residues. CDR3 DNA sequence: TGTGCCAGTCCCTTTCCCCGGGACAGGGGCTACGAGCAGTACTTC. Residues: CASPFPRDRGYEQYF.

This chain uses TRBV11-1 with TRBJ2-7; D may be TRBD2 (6 bases). Trimming removed 3 bases from V and 3 bases from J, with 12 bases in between. The CDR3 consists of 14 residues. CDR1 is SGHAT and CDR2 is FQDESV in the germline V gene (reference sequence). CDR3 region: CASSFGFGGYEQYF. As DNA, the CDR3 is TGTGCCAGCAGCTTCGGGTTCGGGGGCTACGAGCAGTACTTC. The full variable domain, its missing parts supplied by reference TRBV11-1 and TRBJ2-7, is EAEVAQSPRYKITEKSQAVAFWCDPISGHATLYWYRQILGQGPELLVQFQDESVVDDSQLPKDRFSAERLKGVDSTLKIQPAELGDSAMYLCASSFGFGGYEQYFGPGTRLTVT.

This clone appeared a single time. This chain links TRBV21-1 with TRBJ2-3; TRBD1 is the table's D call, not checked against the DNA. TRBV21-1 is tagged as a pseudogene. The CDR3 has 16 residues. The CDR3: CASSKSGQGGTDTQYF. The CDR3 bases are TGTGCCAGCAGCAAATCGGGACAGGGGGGGACAGATACGCAGTATTTT.

This chain links TRBV20-1 with TRBJ2-7; D not certain. The CDR3 is 11 residues long. Germline CDR1 and CDR2: DFQATT and SNEGSKA (reference sequence). With 6 bases removed from V and 6 bases from J, the gap between germline ends came to 12 bases. The CDR3 region is CSAPSSSEQYF. As DNA, the CDR3 is TGCAGTGCCCCCTCTAGTTCCGAGCAGTACTTC.

The rearrangement uses TRBV11-2 and TRBJ2-1; 7 nucleotides match TRBD1. There are 19 residues in the CDR3. V gave up 0 bases and J gave up 5 bases; unmatched junction bases: 16. Germline V CDR1 and CDR2: SGHAT, FQNNGV. The CDR3 region has the DNA TGTGCCAGCAGCTTAGACGTGATTTATTCGGCAGGGACAGACAATGAGCAGTTCTTC. This encodes CASSLDVIYSAGTDNEQFF.

The chain links TRBV5-1 to TRBJ2-1, with 7 bases that match TRBD2. Per the germline V gene, CDR1 is SGHRS and CDR2 is YFSETQ. V lost 0 bases to trimming and J lost 8 bases; unmatched junction nucleotides: 5. This CDR3 is 14 amino acids long. CDR3 region: CASSLGPSGDEQFF. Written as DNA, the CDR3 is TGCGCCAGCAGCTTGGGGCCTAGCGGTGATGAGCAGTTCTTC. The complete variable domain, with remaining parts taken from reference TRBV5-1 and TRBJ2-1, reads KAGVTQTPRYLIKTRGQQVTLSCSPISGHRSVSWYQQTPGQGLQFLFEYFSETQRNKGNFPGRFSGRQFSNSRSEMNVSTLELGDSALYLCASSLGPSGDEQFFGPGTRLTVL.

This chain uses TRBV4-1 with TRBJ2-7; 12 bases match TRBD2. This CDR3 has 15 residues. From germline, CDR1 is MGHRA and CDR2 YSYEKL. Trimming at V came to 4 bases and at J to 1 base, leaving 2 bases not matched to a gene. CDR3 nucleotides: TGCGCCAGCAGCCCTCTAGCGGGGGGGTCCTACGAGCAGTACTTC. Translated, it gives CASSPLAGGSYEQYF.

This chain connects TRBV12-5 to TRBJ1-1; D remains ambiguous. The CDR3 contains 15 residues. Per the germline V gene, CDR1 is LGHNT and CDR2 is FRNRAP. The V end was cut by 0 bases, the J end by 2 bases, with 10 bases between. The CDR3 nucleotides read TGTGCTAGTGGTTTGGTTAGGCAGGTCAACACTGAAGCTTTCTTT. Translating it yields CASGLVRQVNTEAFF.

This clone was observed once. DNA for the CDR3: TGTGCCAGCAGCTTAGCGGTAGGGGCAGATACGCAGTATTTT. Translated: CASSLAVGADTQYF. J is TRBJ2-3 and V is TRBV7-6; possibly TRBD1 for D (5 bases). Trimming pared 0 bases from V and 4 bases from J, leaving 8 bases between. CDR1 and CDR2 (germline): SGHVS, FNYEAQ. The CDR3 extends over 14 amino acids.

This clone was found once. This rearrangement joins TRBV27 to TRBJ2-1, with 9 bases identical to TRBD2. This CDR3 is 15 amino acids long. CDR1 is MNHEY, CDR2 SMNVEV, per germline (reference sequence). Trimming took 9 bases from V and 6 from J; bases not matched to a gene: 12. CDR3 region: CASGWAGGPGNEQFF. In nucleotides, the CDR3 is TGTGCCAGTGGGTGGGCGGGAGGGCCGGGCAATGAGCAGTTCTTC.

The chain uses TRBV10-3 and TRBJ2-7, with TRBD1 identical over 10 bases. This CDR3 has 15 residues. Unmatched junction bases numbered 8, after V lost 4 bases and J lost 5 bases. Germline lookup yields CDR1 ENHRY and CDR2 SYGVKD. The CDR3 sequence: CAISGPGTGVDEQYF. For the CDR3, the DNA is TGTGCCATCAGTGGACCGGGGACAGGGGTAGACGAGCAGTACTTC.

The chain recombines TRBV6-6 with TRBJ2-5; D might be TRBD2 (5 bases). Trimming stripped 1 base from V and 3 bases from J, with 15 bases between. The CDR3 extends over 16 amino acids. Germline V gene sequence: CDR1 MNHNY, CDR2 SVGAGI (reference sequence). The CDR3 protein is CASSYFNLGREETQYF. CDR3 nucleotides: TGTGCCAGCAGTTACTTTAACCTAGGGCGGGAAGAGACCCAGTACTTC.

V gene TRBV5-1 combines with J gene TRBJ2-3, with a possible D match to TRBD1 (6 bases). Looked up from germline, CDR1 is SGHRS and CDR2 is YFSETQ. The CDR3 extends over 15 amino acids. Trimming shortened V by 4 bases and J by 6 bases, and 18 bases separated the two germline ends. CDR3 sequence reads: CASSAGQRASDTQYF. In nucleotides, the CDR3 is TGCGCCAGCAGCGCCGGACAGCGAGCATCGGATACGCAGTATTTT.

The chain couples TRBV7-9 to TRBJ2-1; perhaps TRBD1 as D (6 bases). The CDR3 covers 16 residues. Germline V gene lookup returns CDR1 SEHNR and CDR2 FQNEAQ (reference sequence). V was shortened by 5 bases and J by 0 bases, with 14 bases between the two germline ends. CDR3 residues: CASSDQKGDSYNEQFF. The DNA for the CDR3 is TGTGCCAGCAGCGACCAAAAGGGGGACTCCTACAATGAGCAGTTCTTC.

The chain recombines TRBV10-2 with TRBJ2-1; tentative D call: TRBD2 (5 bases). The CDR3 totals 13 residues. Germline V gene sequence: CDR1 WSHSY, CDR2 SAAADI. V was shortened by 9 bases and J by 0 bases, with 9 bases between the two germline ends. CDR3 region: CASGSSSYNEQFF. CDR3 coding DNA: TGCGCCAGTGGGAGCAGCTCCTACAATGAGCAGTTCTTC.

This chain connects TRBV12-5 to TRBJ2-1; 10 bases are shared with TRBD2. The CDR3 runs 15 residues. Looked up from germline, CDR1 is LGHNT and CDR2 is FRNRAP. J lost 9 bases, V lost 0 bases, and 5 bases had no gene match. In DNA, the CDR3 is TGTGCTAGTGGTTTGGTAGCGGGAGGGGATGGTGAGCAGTTCTTC. Encoded protein: CASGLVAGGDGEQFF.

The rearrangement links TRBV6-5 to TRBJ2-7; 10 positions agree with TRBD2. The J segment lost 5 bases and the V segment lost 6 bases, leaving 10 bases of the junction unmatched. The CDR3 runs 15 residues. Germline CDR1 reads MNHEY; CDR2 reads SVGAGI. The CDR3 nucleotides are TGTGCCAGCAGCCCAGCGGGAGGGCCTCGGAACGAGCAGTACTTC. Its protein is CASSPAGGPRNEQYF.

V and J are TRBV5-4 and TRBJ2-5, with D unclear. The J call is uncertain, as TRBJ2-7 better fits the DNA end. Per the germline V gene, CDR1 is SGHNT and CDR2 is YYREEE (reference sequence). The CDR3 sequence is 13 residues long. Here the CDR3 DNA reads TGTGCCAGCAGCTTGTGGGCTAGCTACGAGCAGTACTTC. This translates into CASSLWASYEQYF.

The genes are TRBV18 and TRBJ2-1; 15 bases are a match to TRBD2. From germline, CDR1 is KGHSH and CDR2 LQKENI. After removal of 6 bases from V and 7 bases from J, the junction contained 7 bases not matched to a gene. There are 16 residues in the CDR3. In nucleotides, the CDR3 is TGTGCCAGCTCTCAGGGACTAGCGGGAGGAGGTAATGAGCAGTTCTTC. Residues: CASSQGLAGGGNEQFF.

The chain is built from TRBV19 and TRBJ2-3; 11 nucleotides agree with TRBD2. CDR1 is LNHDA, CDR2 SQIVND, per germline (reference sequence). The CDR3 is 16 residues long. Trimming cost V 7 bases and J 4 bases; bases outside gene matches: 10. CDR3 amino acids: CASTLALAGGPDTQYF. As DNA, the CDR3 is TGTGCCAGTACCCTCGCCCTAGCGGGGGGACCAGATACGCAGTATTTT.